A selection of T cell receptor beta chains follows, all from one sample in a study of cytomegalovirus exposure and HLA in healthy donors. The method was immunoSEQ multiplex PCR; TCRdb's version includes in-frame clones alone and lacks a portion of them. The repertoire has some 180,000 clones, about 70% of them found once; the top ten carry roughly 1.9%. The sample comprised PBMCs. These receptors came from a woman between 25 and 40 years old in good health and CMV-seronegative. Each CDR3 is given with its conserved first and last residue. The size of a clone is reported for some rows only, either as once, few or many, or as a class for expanded clones.

clone size,V gene,CDR3 protein
.,TRBV5-1,CASSLSLAGGRGTGELFF
.,TRBV6-1,CASKGSGGYNEQFF
.,TRBV4-3,CASSQAGRGYNEQFF
.,TRBV9,CASSRDLAEHSYEQYF
few,TRBV4-1,CASSQGGQGYSPLHF
.,TRBV7-9,CASSSDATGTATDTQYF
few,TRBV4-1,CASSQEPGVITDTQYF
.,TRBV2,CASSDNNQPQHF
.,TRBV5-1,CASSLDGTSYGYTF
.,TRBV5-4,CASSSGLAPRDTQYF
.,TRBV9,CASSALAGGPYEQYF
.,TRBV9,CASSPRAGGSYEQYF
.,TRBV4-2,CASSQHNRDSYGYTF
.,TRBV4-1,CASSQDAGGLYEQYF
.,TRBV6-5,CASSKGRELPGELFF
.,TRBV5-4,CASSLAGCGAFF
once,TRBV4-1,CASSQDLGWRGGYTF
.,TRBV10-2,CASSGQWSDTQYF
.,TRBV19,CASSPSIDTQYF
.,TRBV10-3,CAISDPGGTGGDEQYF
once,TRBV11-2,CASSVSGGNTGELFF
.,TRBV7-2,CASSSLFGGTREQYF
few,TRBV9,CASSESREGRYNEQFF
few,TRBV19,CASSLTYGTEAFF
once,TRBV9,CASSVGGYRAAGNTIYF
once,TRBV25-1,CASSEFPAGEQYF
.,TRBV23-1,CADPGVQETQYF
.,TRBV7-9,CASSLRDGRGNTF
.,TRBV10-3,CAISESPGSGASSYNEQFF